Below are 20 T cell receptor beta chains sequenced from a single sample in a study of T cell responses to AZD1222 COVID-19 vaccine. The repertoire was sequenced with immunoSEQ multiplex PCR; TCRdb's copy has only in-frame clones and lacks some. The table has around 120,000 clones, approximately 82% seen once. This sample comprised peripheral blood, obtained 28 days after the second AZD1222 dose. The receptor set was obtained from an adult who received the AZD1222 COVID-19 vaccine.

Concerning this clone: The sample holds other DNA sequences that translate to the same CDR3. The chain is built from TRBV27 and TRBJ1-3; D is perhaps TRBD1 (6 bases). The CDR3 runs to 14 residues. Per germline, CDR1 MNHEY and CDR2 SMNVEV (reference sequence). Trimming took 3 bases from V and 1 from J, leaving 7 bases between them. The CDR3 sequence: CASSLRGSGNTIYF. In DNA, the CDR3 is TGTGCCAGCAGTTTGAGGGGGTCTGGAAACACCATATATTTT.

The chain has TRBV7-2 and TRBJ1-5; D ambiguous. Germline CDR1 SGHTA, CDR2 FQGNSA. The CDR3 has 15 residues. With 4 bases removed from V and 7 bases from J, the gap between germline ends came to 17 bases. CDR3 sequence reads: CASSSIFGVSQPQHF. Here the CDR3 DNA reads TGTGCCAGCAGCTCGATCTTTGGCGTTAGCCAGCCCCAGCATTTT. The full variable domain, completed using reference TRBV7-2 and TRBJ1-5, is GAGVSQSPSNKVTEKGKDVELRCDPISGHTALYWYRQSLGQGLEFLIYFQGNSAPDKSGLPSDRFSAERTGGSVSTLTIQRTQQEDSAVYLCASSSIFGVSQPQHFGDGTRLSIL.

The rearrangement links TRBV11-3 to TRBJ2-1; D remains unclear. Per the germline V gene, CDR1 is SGHNT and CDR2 is YENEEA. The CDR3 is 13 residues long. Between the trimmed V and J ends, which lost 3 bases and 3 bases, there was a span of 6 bases. In DNA form, the CDR3 reads TGTGCCAGCAGCTTTGGGAACTACAATGAGCAGTTCTTC. Translated, it gives CASSFGNYNEQFF.

CDR3 nucleotide sequence: TGTGCCAGCTTACTCGGACAGGGCCTATATCAGCCCCAGCATTTT. Translating it yields CASLLGQGLYQPQHF. The chain combines TRBV28 with TRBJ1-5; the match to TRBD1 covers 8 bases. The CDR3 runs to 15 residues. Looked up from germline, CDR1 is MDHEN and CDR2 is SYDVKM. The V gene end was trimmed by 8 bases and the J gene end by 5 bases; junction bases not matched to a gene: 11.

This CDR3 is CASSQVFAGNYGYTF. The CDR3 DNA sequence: TGCGCCAGCAGCCAAGTTTTTGCAGGGAACTATGGCTACACCTTC. The gene calls are TRBV4-3 and TRBJ1-2; D might be TRBD1 (5 bases). Trimming took 1 base from V and 2 from J, leaving 11 bases between them. This CDR3 has 15 residues. Germline values: CDR1 LGHNA, CDR2 YSLEER.

The chain combines TRBV7-2 with TRBJ1-1; D ambiguous. Trimming removed 2 bases at V and 1 base at J, with 14 bases between. CDR1 and CDR2 from the germline V gene are SGHTA and FQGNSA. The CDR3 runs to 16 residues. The CDR3: CASSLSNMKRNTEAFF. In DNA form, the CDR3 reads TGTGCCAGCAGCTTAAGTAACATGAAGAGGAACACTGAAGCTTTCTTT.

About this clone itself: One end of the junction varies from germline; a read error may be responsible. This chain connects TRBV7-7 to TRBJ2-2, with D unclear. The CDR3 length is 15 residues. Germline V gene lookup returns CDR1 SSHAT and CDR2 FNYEAQ (reference sequence). The DNA for the CDR3 is TGTGCTAGCAGCTTTGCCCCTTGGAACACCGGGGAGCTGTTTTTT. Translation: CASSFAPWNTGELFF.

The V and J genes are TRBV25-1 and TRBJ1-1; no clear D gene. Germline V CDR1 and CDR2: MGHDK, SYGVNS. The V end lost 3 bases, the J end lost 4 bases, and 12 bases lay between the germline ends. The CDR3 is made up of 14 amino acids. The CDR3 reads CASSEMAGFTEAFF. CDR3 bases: TGTGCCAGCAGTGAGATGGCGGGGTTCACTGAAGCTTTCTTT.

The chain couples TRBV7-9 to TRBJ2-1, with 8 bases that match TRBD1. The germline V gene encodes CDR1 SEHNR and CDR2 FQNEAQ (reference sequence). This CDR3 contains 15 residues. V was pared by 5 bases and J by 4 bases, with 7 bases of the junction left unmatched. DNA of the CDR3: TGTGCCAGCAGCAGAAGGACAGGGAATTACAATGAGCAGTTCTTC. This gives the protein CASSRRTGNYNEQFF.

The chain is built from TRBV7-8 and TRBJ2-7; D is unresolved. The germline V gene has CDR1 SGHVS and CDR2 FQNEAQ. V dropped 2 bases and J dropped 4 bases, with 12 bases sitting between them. The CDR3 runs to 14 residues. Written as DNA, the CDR3 is TGTGCCAGCAGCTTATCGGAGATCCAGTACGAGCAGTACTTC. It is translated as CASSLSEIQYEQYF. Using reference TRBV7-8 and TRBJ2-7 for the parts outside the CDR3, the full variable domain is GAGVSQSPRYKVAKRGQDVALRCDPISGHVSLFWYQQALGQGPEFLTYFQNEAQLDKSGLPSDRFFAERPEGSVSTLKIQRTQQEDSAVYLCASSLSEIQYEQYFGPGTRLTVT.

The chain has TRBV4-3 and TRBJ2-6; D is perhaps TRBD1 (7 bases). The CDR3 extends over 16 amino acids. The germline CDR1 and CDR2 sequences are LGHNA and YSLEER. Trimming stripped 4 bases from V and 4 bases from J, with 14 bases between. CDR3: CASSPEGATGANVLTF. CDR3 nucleotide sequence: TGCGCCAGCAGCCCGGAGGGGGCGACGGGGGCCAACGTCCTGACTTTC.

V gene TRBV7-2 combines with J gene TRBJ2-3, with TRBD2 matching 13 bases. Per the germline V gene, CDR1 is SGHTA and CDR2 is FQGNSA. The junction had 5 bases not matched to a gene; V was cut back by 2 bases and J by 9 bases. This CDR3 comprises 15 residues. CDR3: CASSLKLGLAGTQYF. Written as DNA, the CDR3 is TGTGCCAGCAGCTTAAAGTTGGGACTAGCGGGGACGCAGTATTTT. Complete variable domain (other parts from reference TRBV7-2 and TRBJ2-3): GAGVSQSPSNKVTEKGKDVELRCDPISGHTALYWYRQSLGQGLEFLIYFQGNSAPDKSGLPSDRFSAERTGGSVSTLTIQRTQQEDSAVYLCASSLKLGLAGTQYFGPGTRLTVL.

The V gene is TRBV10-2, the J gene TRBJ2-1; 10 positions agree with TRBD2. CDR1 WSHSY and CDR2 SAAADI come from the germline V gene. The CDR3 consists of 15 residues. Germline trimming cut 3 bases from V and 4 bases from J; bases unmatched to any gene: 3. CDR3 DNA sequence: TGCGCCAGCAGTGATGGGACTAGCGCATACAATGAGCAGTTCTTC. Protein product: CASSDGTSAYNEQFF.

A single count supports this clone. CDR3 loop: CASTPGGSYEQYF. The CDR3 coding sequence is TGTGCCAGCACCCCGGGGGGATCCTACGAGCAGTACTTC. The chain has TRBV25-1 and TRBJ2-7; 7 nucleotides align to TRBD2. V lost 7 bases to trimming and J lost 1 base; unmatched junction nucleotides: 4. CDR1 is MGHDK, CDR2 SYGVNS, per germline. The CDR3 totals 13 residues.

In its sample, this clone was seen a few times. The chain uses TRBV28 and TRBJ1-5; 9 bases are a match to TRBD1. Germline CDR1 is MDHEN and CDR2 is SYDVKM. J lost 11 bases, V lost 7 bases, and 9 bases had no gene match. This CDR3 has 13 residues. CDR3 loop: CASIGTGRGSQHF. CDR3 in DNA: TGTGCCAGCATCGGGACAGGGAGGGGGTCCCAGCATTTT.

The CDR3 reads CASSLEISGANVLTF. CDR3 coding DNA: TGTGCCAGCAGCCTGGAGATCTCTGGGGCCAACGTCCTGACTTTC. The rearrangement links TRBV6-5 to TRBJ2-6; D unclear. This CDR3 has 15 residues. The V end lost 6 bases, the J end lost 0 bases, and 9 bases lay between the germline ends. CDR1 is MNHEY, CDR2 SVGAGI, per germline.

The chain joins TRBV3-1 (or the pseudogene TRBV3-2) to TRBJ1-3; no firm D call. The germline V gene encodes CDR1 LGHDT and CDR2 YNNKEL (reference sequence). Trimming took off 3 bases at V and 0 bases at J, with 6 bases between the two ends. This CDR3 has 14 residues. Written as DNA, the CDR3 is TGTGCCAGCAGCCACACGGCCTCTGGAAACACCATATATTTT. This sequence encodes CASSHTASGNTIYF.

The chain uses TRBV19 and TRBJ1-5, with a tentative D call TRBD1 (6 bases). Trimming took 1 base from V and 2 from J, leaving 9 bases between them. The germline CDR1 and CDR2 sequences are LNHDA and SQIVND (reference sequence). The CDR3 is 15 amino acids. CDR3 loop: CASSIAQGRNQPQHF. Here the CDR3 DNA reads TGTGCCAGTAGTATAGCACAGGGCCGCAATCAGCCCCAGCATTTT.

This clone was seen once. The gene calls are TRBV25-1 and TRBJ2-7; unclear D gene. Germline CDR1 is MGHDK and CDR2 is SYGVNS. This CDR3 region has 12 residues. The V end was cut by 6 bases, the J end by 1 base, with 7 bases between. In DNA, the CDR3 is TGTGCCAGCAGCGACTCATCCTACGAGCAGTACTTC. It yields the protein CASSDSSYEQYF.

Many counts were recorded for this clone. J is TRBJ2-7 and V is TRBV9; 9 bases line up with TRBD1. V dropped 4 bases and J dropped 5; count of bases not matched to a gene: 4. This CDR3 comprises 13 residues. Germline loops: CDR1 SGDLS, CDR2 YYNGEE. CDR3 nucleotides: TGTGCCAGCAGCTTGTGGGACAGGGACGAGCAGTACTTC. It yields the protein CASSLWDRDEQYF.